This entry concerns a single TCR beta chain. With V trimmed by 3 bases and J by 12 bases, 8 bases remained unmatched. This CDR3 contains 12 residues. The V gene's germline CDR1 is KGHSH and CDR2 LQKENI. The data originate from a study of T cell changes during pregnancy in multiple sclerosis. Clones were sequenced by immunoSEQ multiplex PCR, and TCRdb holds only the in-frame ones, with some missing. This sample carries fewer than 40,000 clones, 90% to 95% of them seen once, and the ten largest clones take around 0.47%. This TCR was recovered from a female donor in good health, enrolled as a control in a pregnancy study. The chain links TRBV18 to TRBJ2-7; 7 bases align to TRBD2. Sample: CD4+ T cells from peripheral blood mononuclear cells, taken in the second trimester of pregnancy. As DNA, the CDR3 is TGTGCCAGCTCACCGGCGGGAGAGTCGAGGTACTTC. It yields the protein CASSPAGESRYF.